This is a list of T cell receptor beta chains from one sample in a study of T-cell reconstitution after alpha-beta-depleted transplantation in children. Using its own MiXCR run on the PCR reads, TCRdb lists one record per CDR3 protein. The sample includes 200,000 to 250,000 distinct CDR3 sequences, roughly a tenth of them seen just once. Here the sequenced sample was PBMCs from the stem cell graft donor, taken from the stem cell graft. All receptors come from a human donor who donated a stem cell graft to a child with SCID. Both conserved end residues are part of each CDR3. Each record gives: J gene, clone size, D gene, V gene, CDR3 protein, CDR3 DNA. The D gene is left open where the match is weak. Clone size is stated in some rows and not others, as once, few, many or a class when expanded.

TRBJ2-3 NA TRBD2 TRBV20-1 CCARGLAGGTSTDTQYF TGCTGTGCTAGAGGGCTAGCGGGGGGGACTAGCACAGATACGCAGTATTTT
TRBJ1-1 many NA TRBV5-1 CASSLPGTEAFF TGCGCCAGCAGCTTGCCGGGGACTGAAGCTTTCTTT
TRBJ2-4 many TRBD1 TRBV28 CASSRPGTGKEGIQYF TGTGCCAGCAGCCGTCCCGGGACAGGGAAGGAGGGCATTCAGTACTTC
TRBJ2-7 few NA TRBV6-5 CASSYSRTGAQGEQYF TGTGCCAGCAGTTACTCGAGGACGGGGGCTCAGGGGGAGCAGTACTTC
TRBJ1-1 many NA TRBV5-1 CASMENTEAFF TGCGCCAGCATGGAAAACACTGAAGCTTTCTTT
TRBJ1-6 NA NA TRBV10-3 CAISESQGRNSPLHF TGTGCCATCAGTGAGTCTCAGGGGAGGAATTCACCCCTCCACTTT
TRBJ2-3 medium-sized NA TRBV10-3 CAISESTAADTQYF TGTGCCATCAGTGAGTCCACGGCGGCAGATACGCAGTATTTT
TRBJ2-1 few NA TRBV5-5 CASSSGPHAWGNEQFF TGTGCCAGCAGCTCAGGGCCCCATGCATGGGGCAATGAGCAGTTCTTC
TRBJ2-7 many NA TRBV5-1 CASSLGGPIRASYEQYF TGCGCCAGCAGCTTGGGGGGACCAATAAGGGCCTCCTACGAGCAGTACTTC
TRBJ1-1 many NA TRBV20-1 CSARRNTEAFF TGCAGTGCTAGACGGAACACTGAAGCTTTCTTT
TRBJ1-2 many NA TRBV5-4 CASSLRTRGLYGYTF TGTGCCAGCAGCTTACGTACCCGGGGGCTTTATGGCTACACCTTC
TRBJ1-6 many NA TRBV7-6 CASSFEGRNSPLHF TGTGCCAGCAGCTTTGAGGGGAGAAATTCACCCCTCCACTTT
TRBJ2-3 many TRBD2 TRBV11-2 CASSSDTERGWTDTQYF TGTGCCAGCAGCTCCGATACGGAGCGGGGGTGGACAGATACGCAGTATTTT
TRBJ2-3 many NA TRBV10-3 CAISEFRDTQYF TGTGCCATCAGTGAGTTTAGAGATACGCAGTATTTT
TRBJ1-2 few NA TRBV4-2 CASSQDRRAGDYYGYTF TGTGCCAGCAGCCAAGATAGACGAGCAGGGGACTACTATGGCTACACCTTC
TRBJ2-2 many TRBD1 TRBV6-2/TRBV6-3 CASSYRQGAPTGELFF TGTGCCAGCAGTTACCGACAGGGGGCCCCTACCGGGGAGCTGTTTTTT
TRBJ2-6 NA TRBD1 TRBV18 CASSPPGQGPGANVLTF TGTGCCAGCTCACCACCGGGACAGGGTCCTGGGGCCAACGTCCTGACTTTC
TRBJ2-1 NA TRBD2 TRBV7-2 CASSPVGRGGLVSEQFF TGTGCCAGCAGCCCCGTGGGGCGGGGGGGCTTAGTCAGTGAGCAGTTCTTC
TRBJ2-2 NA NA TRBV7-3 CASSPSSVGELFF TGTGCCAGCAGCCCAAGTAGCGTCGGGGAGCTGTTTTTT
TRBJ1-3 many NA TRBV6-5 CASSYSTPRAYSGNTIYF TGTGCCAGCAGTTACTCGACCCCTCGGGCCTACTCTGGAAACACCATATATTTT
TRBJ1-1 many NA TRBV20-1 CSAFDRRNTEAFF TGCAGTGCTTTTGACAGGCGGAACACTGAAGCTTTCTTT
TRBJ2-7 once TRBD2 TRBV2 CAICVGHARGAYPYEQYF TGTGCCATCTGCGTCGGACATGCGCGGGGGGCCTATCCCTACGAGCAGTACTTC
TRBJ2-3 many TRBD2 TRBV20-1 CSASPLAGGWVGPDTQYF TGCAGTGCTAGCCCTCTAGCGGGGGGTTGGGTCGGGCCAGATACGCAGTATTTT
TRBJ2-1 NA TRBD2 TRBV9 CASSVESGGYNEQFF TGTGCCAGCAGCGTAGAATCGGGGGGATACAATGAGCAGTTCTTC
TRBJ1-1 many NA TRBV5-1 CASSSPRGDTEAFF TGCGCCAGCAGCTCACCTCGTGGGGACACTGAAGCTTTCTTT